This entry lists 12 T cell receptor beta chains sequenced from one sample in a study of Ad26.COV2.S vaccination and SARS-CoV-2 variants (dated by TCRdb to the early 2020s). Library preparation was by the immunoSEQ multiplex PCR assay. The immuneACCESS repertoire file appears here via TCRdb, limited to in-frame rearrangements. These files lack a portion of the clones; in checked studies, under half of the deficit traces to unresolved V genes, and the cause of the others is not known. Counted in this sample were 350,000 to 450,000 clones; about 91% of them appeared once. The ten largest clones add up to under 2% of the sample. Taken with the paper, the label for treatment or condition translates to: approximately 18 received Ad26.COV2.S at low or high dose, single or two shots; about five received placebo; per-sample allocation not given. For vaccine and placebo recipients, repertoires were sequenced using samples collected on day 63 after the first injection.

This material consisted of peripheral blood, taken in a trial of Ad26.COV2.S vaccine versus placebo. The receptors come from a person between 18 and 65 years old who received the Ad26.COV2.S COVID-19 vaccine or a placebo.

The chain joins TRBV5-5 to TRBJ2-1, with D perhaps given as TRBD1 or TRBD2 (5 bases each). There are 17 residues in the CDR3. Germline loops: CDR1 SGHKS, CDR2 YYEKEE (reference sequence). Trimming left V 1 base short and J 7 bases short, with 21 bases between. CDR3 sequence (DNA): TGTGCCAGCAGCTTGTCAGCGTCACGGGGTGCAGGGAATGAGCAGTTCTTC. Residues: CASSLSASRGAGNEQFF.

This CDR3 reads CASSPPGRSFEKLFF. The CDR3 region has the DNA TGTGCCAGCAGTCCCCCCGGCAGGTCTTTTGAAAAACTGTTTTTT. V usage is TRBV28 and J usage is TRBJ1-4; no definite D call. Trimming shortened V by 5 bases and J by 7 bases, and 17 bases separated the two germline ends. CDR1 and CDR2 from the germline V gene are MDHEN and SYDVKM. This CDR3 region has 15 residues.

This rearrangement joins TRBV5-1 to TRBJ2-1; D perhaps matches TRBD1 (5 bases). Germline assignment: CDR1 SGHRS and CDR2 YFSETQ. Trimming took 1 base from V and 8 from J, leaving 16 bases between them. The CDR3 is 15 residues long. The CDR3 spells CASSLRVPRDDEQFF. CDR3 nucleotides: TGCGCCAGCAGCTTGAGGGTCCCCAGGGATGATGAGCAGTTCTTC.

The chain carries TRBV18 and TRBJ1-4; 7 positions agree with TRBD1. The V and J ends lost 4 bases and 8 bases, in that order; junction bases with no gene match: 4. In germline, CDR1 is KGHSH, CDR2 LQKENI. The CDR3 runs to 13 residues. The CDR3 DNA reads TGTGCCAGCTCACGGGACAGTGGGGAAAAACTGTTTTTT. Amino acid sequence: CASSRDSGEKLFF.

This chain links TRBV3-1 (or the pseudogene TRBV3-2) with TRBJ2-1; possibly TRBD1 or TRBD2 for D (6 bases each). CDR1 is LGHDT, CDR2 YNNKEL, per germline (reference sequence). CDR3 length equals 16 residues. Trimming removed 4 bases from V and 2 bases from J, with 15 bases in between. CDR3 sequence: CASSLKGGGPYNEQFF. The CDR3 DNA reads TGTGCCAGCAGCCTAAAGGGGGGTGGTCCCTACAATGAGCAGTTCTTC.

The chain carries TRBV6-5 and TRBJ2-5; 10 bases are shared with TRBD1. CDR1 and CDR2 (germline): MNHEY, SVGAGI. Unmatched junction bases numbered 2, after V lost 0 bases and J lost 4 bases. The CDR3 extends over 15 amino acids. The chain's CDR3 is CASSYSTGGIETQYF. The CDR3 DNA reads as TGTGCCAGCAGTTACTCGACAGGGGGCATAGAGACCCAGTACTTC.

The CDR3 sequence: CASSRATDTQYF. The DNA for the CDR3 is TGTGCCAGCAGCAGGGCGACAGATACGCAGTATTTT. The chain combines TRBV9 with TRBJ2-3; D is ambiguous. The ends were cut back, 4 bases at V and 3 bases at J, with 6 bases in the middle. CDR3 length: 12 residues. Germline CDR1 SGDLS, CDR2 YYNGEE.

The V and J genes are TRBV2 and TRBJ2-1, with 12 bases that match TRBD2. This CDR3 has 17 amino acids. Germline loops: CDR1 SNHLY, CDR2 FYNNEI. With V trimmed by 8 bases and J by 5 bases, 13 bases remained unmatched. CDR3 sequence: CASRVRLAGEDNNEQFF. For the CDR3, the DNA is TGTGCCAGCCGCGTAAGACTAGCGGGAGAAGATAACAATGAGCAGTTCTTC.

The chain has TRBV30 and TRBJ2-1; possible D gene TRBD2, 6 bases. The CDR3 has 13 amino acids. Trimming left V 4 bases short and J 4 bases short, with 11 bases between. CDR1 is GTSNPN, CDR2 SVGIG, per germline (reference sequence). The CDR3 coding sequence is TGTGCCTGGACTAGCGAGTTTTACAATGAGCAGTTCTTC. Its protein is CAWTSEFYNEQFF. The full variable domain, rest sourced from reference TRBV30 and TRBJ2-1, is SQTIHQWPATLVQPVGSPLSLECTVEGTSNPNLYWYRQAAGRGLQLLFYSVGIGQISSEVPQNLSASRPQDRQFILSSKKLLLSDSGFYLCAWTSEFYNEQFFGPGTRLTVL.

The chain is built from TRBV11-1 and TRBJ2-7, with 11 bases aligning to TRBD2. The CDR3 covers 15 residues. CDR1 and CDR2 (germline): SGHAT, FQDESV (reference sequence). Germline trimming cut 0 bases from V and 4 bases from J; bases unmatched to any gene: 2. The chain's CDR3 is CASSLAPSGRYEQYF. DNA for the CDR3: TGTGCCAGCAGCTTAGCACCTAGCGGGAGGTACGAGCAGTACTTC.

The V call is TRBV19, the J call TRBJ2-7, with 8 bases matching TRBD2. This CDR3 has 15 amino acids. V was pared by 3 bases and J by 1 base, with 5 bases of the junction left unmatched. Germline V gives CDR1 LNHDA, CDR2 SQIVND (reference sequence). The CDR3 nucleotides read TGTGCCAGTAGTATCGGGAGGGGACAATCCTACGAGCAGTACTTC. It yields the protein CASSIGRGQSYEQYF.

This clone occurred once. The chain employs TRBV16 and TRBJ1-1, with D perhaps TRBD1 (5 bases). This CDR3 has 16 residues. V was cut by 4 bases and J by 0 bases, with 15 bases left in between. Germline loops: CDR1 KGHSY, CDR2 FQNENV. The CDR3 DNA reads as TGTGCCAGCAGCCCGGACCAGACAGCCCTGAACACTGAAGCTTTCTTT. Protein: CASSPDQTALNTEAFF.